Presented here are 17 T cell receptor beta chains from one specimen sequenced in a study of Ad26.COV2.S vaccination and SARS-CoV-2 variants. Treatment described: over 15 received Ad26.COV2.S at low or high dose, single or two shots; about 5 received placebo; per-sample allocation not given. Each sample was drawn 63 days after the first injection (of vaccine or placebo). Produced via immunoSEQ multiplex PCR; TCRdb's table is partial and in-frame only. The sample contains some 640,000 clones, roughly 90% of which appear only once. The sequenced sample was peripheral blood, obtained in a trial of Ad26.COV2.S vaccine versus placebo. The receptors were gathered from a person aged 18 to 59 who received the Ad26.COV2.S COVID-19 vaccine or a placebo.

The chain combines TRBV21-1 with TRBJ2-1; TRBD2, the table's D call, was not compared with the DNA. TRBV21-1 counts as a pseudogene. This CDR3 has 16 amino acids. CDR3 residues: CASSKGPPGGTNEQFF. The CDR3 DNA is TGTGCCAGCAGCAAAGGGCCCCCCGGAGGTACCAATGAGCAGTTCTTC.

This clone was picked up one time. J is TRBJ1-3 and V is TRBV7-9, with TRBD1 as a possible D gene (5 bases). The CDR3 contains 13 residues. V lost 4 bases and J 8 bases, leaving 12 bases between the germline ends. The germline V gene encodes CDR1 SEHNR and CDR2 FQNEAQ (reference sequence). CDR3 sequence: CASSSAGGDTIYF. The CDR3 DNA is TGTGCCAGCAGCTCCGCCGGGGGTGACACCATATATTTT.

This chain uses TRBV7-2 with TRBJ2-5; D gene ambiguous. The CDR3 contains 15 residues. Per germline, CDR1 SGHTA and CDR2 FQGNSA. V lost 1 base and J 1 base, leaving 10 bases between the germline ends. CDR3 sequence: CASSLVGQIQETQYF. CDR3 bases: TGTGCCAGCAGCTTAGTCGGGCAGATCCAAGAGACCCAGTACTTC.

The rearrangement joins TRBV6-6 to TRBJ2-2; 7 nucleotides match TRBD1. After removal of 0 bases from V and 8 bases from J, the junction contained 9 bases not matched to a gene. Germline-derived CDR1 and CDR2 are MNHNY and SVGAGI (reference sequence). The CDR3 runs 16 residues. This chain's CDR3 is CASSYSPTGLGGELFF. CDR3 bases: TGTGCCAGCAGTTACTCCCCGACAGGGTTAGGGGGGGAGCTGTTTTTT.

In this sample, this clone turned up once. The V call is TRBV19, the J call TRBJ1-5; the D gene is possibly TRBD1 (6 bases). V lost 4 bases and J lost 5, with 12 bases in between. This CDR3 has 14 residues. Germline assignment: CDR1 LNHDA and CDR2 SQIVND (reference sequence). In nucleotides, the CDR3 is TGTGCCAGTAGTACAGGGGTTCATGATCAGCCCCAGCATTTT. It specifies CASSTGVHDQPQHF.

This clone was picked up one time. The chain uses TRBV3-1 (or the pseudogene TRBV3-2) and TRBJ2-5; D could derive from TRBD1 or TRBD2 (6 bases each). The V and J ends lost 4 bases and 13 bases respectively, with 19 bases between them. CDR3 length: 13 amino acids. Germline V gives CDR1 LGHDT, CDR2 YNNKEL (reference sequence). The CDR3 here is CASSLSGGGTRYF. The CDR3 DNA sequence: TGTGCCAGCAGCCTATCTGGAGGGGGGACCAGGTACTTC.

The chain carries TRBV27 and TRBJ1-1, with 7 bases that match TRBD1. V lost 6 bases to trimming and J lost 2 bases; unmatched junction nucleotides: 6. There are 14 residues in the CDR3. Germline CDR1 reads MNHEY; CDR2 reads SMNVEV (reference sequence). CDR3 DNA sequence: TGTGCCAGCAGGGTCACAGGGGTCAACACTGAAGCTTTCTTT. Amino acid sequence: CASRVTGVNTEAFF.

CDR3 sequence: CATSRGGLNTIYF. DNA for the CDR3: TGTGCCACCAGCAGAGGAGGGTTGAACACCATATATTTT. V is TRBV15 and J is TRBJ1-3; no clear D gene. Deletions cut 1 base from V and 7 bases from J, with 8 bases between. The CDR3 loop spans 13 amino acids. The germline gives CDR1 LNHNV, CDR2 YYDKDF (reference sequence).

The chain has TRBV6-2 or TRBV6-3 and TRBJ1-1; unclear D gene. The CDR3 is 15 amino acids. Germline V gives CDR1 MNHEY, CDR2 SVGEGT. Trimming cost V 5 bases and J 2 bases, with 15 bases left between them. This chain's CDR3 is CASSLWTEYNTEAFF. CDR3 bases: TGTGCCAGCAGTCTGTGGACGGAATACAACACTGAAGCTTTCTTT.

In the case of this clone: Mismatch with germline at one junction end may stem from a read error. The rearrangement uses TRBV29-1 and TRBJ2-7, with D possibly TRBD1 on 6 matching bases. Germline V gene data show CDR1 as SQVTM and CDR2 as ANQGSEA. This CDR3 spans 12 amino acids. The CDR3 DNA sequence: TGTGGGGTCAGGGGACCTTCCTACGAGCAGTACTTC. It specifies CGVRGPSYEQYF.

The chain recombines TRBV5-1 with TRBJ2-2; D is undetermined. Looked up from germline, CDR1 is SGHRS and CDR2 is YFSETQ. The CDR3 runs to 14 residues. V was trimmed by 1 base and J by 6 bases, leaving 10 bases between them. The CDR3 bases are TGCGCCAGCAGCTTGCGGACCAACGCCGGGGAGCTGTTTTTT. It specifies CASSLRTNAGELFF.

In DNA, the CDR3 is TGTGCCACCCTCGGACAGGTGGGGGAATCTGGGGCCAACGTCCTGACTTTC. Its translation is CATLGQVGESGANVLTF. V is TRBV19 and J is TRBJ2-6; 7 bases map to TRBD1. The CDR3 covers 17 residues. Trimming at V came to 10 bases and at J to 1 base, leaving 13 bases not matched to a gene. The germline CDR1 and CDR2 sequences are LNHDA and SQIVND (reference sequence).

V is TRBV29-1 and J is TRBJ2-3; TRBD2 agrees at 7 bases. CDR1 is SQVTM, CDR2 ANQGSEA, per germline. The CDR3 spans 14 residues. V lost 2 bases to trimming and J lost 0 bases; unmatched junction nucleotides: 2. CDR3 protein: CSVELAESTDTQYF. The CDR3 DNA is TGCAGCGTTGAACTAGCGGAGAGCACAGATACGCAGTATTTT.

The V and J genes are TRBV3-1 (or the pseudogene TRBV3-2) and TRBJ2-3, with 10 bases fitting TRBD2. The V and J ends lost 6 bases and 4 bases, in that order; junction bases with no gene match: 10. This CDR3 has 16 amino acids. Germline assignment: CDR1 LGHDT and CDR2 YNNKEL (reference sequence). The CDR3 here is CASSQNSGRQADTQYF. The CDR3 coding sequence is TGTGCCAGCAGTCAGAATAGCGGGAGGCAGGCAGATACGCAGTATTTT.

CDR3 region: CASSNLGQVTETQYF. In DNA form, the CDR3 reads TGTGCCAGCAGCAACCTGGGACAGGTAACGGAGACCCAGTACTTC. V and J are TRBV11-2 and TRBJ2-5; TRBD1 matches 8 bases. The CDR3 sequence is 15 residues long. Germline CDR1 and CDR2: SGHAT and FQNNGV. Trimming at V came to 5 bases and at J to 5 bases, leaving 10 bases not matched to a gene.

The chain recombines TRBV11-3 with TRBJ2-1; 8 bases map to TRBD2. V was clipped by 2 bases and J by 8 bases; unmatched bases: 14. Germline CDR1 reads SGHNT; CDR2 reads YENEEA. The CDR3 runs 17 residues. The DNA of the CDR3 is TGTGCCAGCAGCTTATCGGGAGGGCCTACCCACACTCATGAGCAGTTCTTC. Translation: CASSLSGGPTHTHEQFF. Together with reference TRBV11-3 and TRBJ2-1, the CDR3 gives the full variable domain: EAGVVQSPRYKIIEKKQPVAFWCNPISGHNTLYWYLQNLGQGPELLIRYENEEAVDDSQLPKDRFSAERLKGVDSTLKIQPAELGDSAVYLCASSLSGGPTHTHEQFFGPGTRLTVL.

The chain links TRBV5-1 to TRBJ2-1, with D perhaps matching TRBD1 or TRBD2 (5 bases each). Trimming took 0 bases from V and 4 from J, leaving 11 bases between them. CDR3 length: 15 amino acids. Germline V CDR1 and CDR2: SGHRS, YFSETQ. CDR3 residues: CASSLVGERYNEQFF. The CDR3 nucleotides are TGCGCCAGCAGCTTGGTAGGGGAGAGGTACAATGAGCAGTTCTTC. The entire variable domain, with the rest obtained from reference TRBV5-1 and TRBJ2-1, is as follows: KAGVTQTPRYLIKTRGQQVTLSCSPISGHRSVSWYQQTPGQGLQFLFEYFSETQRNKGNFPGRFSGRQFSNSRSEMNVSTLELGDSALYLCASSLVGERYNEQFFGPGTRLTVL.